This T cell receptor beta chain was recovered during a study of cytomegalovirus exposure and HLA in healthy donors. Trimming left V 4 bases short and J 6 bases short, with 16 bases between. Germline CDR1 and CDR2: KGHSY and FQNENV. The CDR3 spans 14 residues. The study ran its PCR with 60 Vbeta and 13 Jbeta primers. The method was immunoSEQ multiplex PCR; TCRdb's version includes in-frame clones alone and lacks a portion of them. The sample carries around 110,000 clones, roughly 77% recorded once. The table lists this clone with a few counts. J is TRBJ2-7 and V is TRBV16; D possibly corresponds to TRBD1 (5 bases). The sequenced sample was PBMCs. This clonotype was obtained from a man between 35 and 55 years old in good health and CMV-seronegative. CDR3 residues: CASSRVPGSGEQYF. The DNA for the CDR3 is TGTGCCAGCAGCCGAGTCCCAGGGTCGGGCGAGCAGTACTTC.